Listed here is a single TCR beta chain. Its antigen is undetermined. V was cut by 2 bases and J by 4 bases, with 11 bases left in between. Germline CDR1 is KGHSH and CDR2 is LQKENI. This CDR3 comprises 15 residues. The data derive from a study of long-term antiretroviral therapy in people with HIV. The wider study: The immediate-ART recommendation dates to 2015, and the earliest samples predate it by about a decade. Whole-study results and caveats: Post-treatment diversity went higher with ART but stayed below transplant donor controls.

Running of the v3.0 immunoSEQ assay took place at survey level. For each individual sample, sequencing targeted about 35,000-50,000 T-cell genomes. Produced via immunoSEQ multiplex PCR; TCRdb's table is partial and in-frame only. The sample lists about 38,000 clones, 65% to 90% occurring once. This sequence joins TRBV18 and TRBJ1-4; a weak D match, TRBD1 (5 bases). The sequencing used unsorted PBMCs, collected 1.5 years after starting antiretroviral therapy. The sequence was obtained from a man aged 18 to 30 with HIV. CDR3 loop: CASSPNRDGNEKLFF. The CDR3 DNA sequence: TGTGCCAGCTCACCAAATCGGGACGGTAATGAAAAACTGTTTTTT. The whole variable domain, filled in from reference TRBV18 and TRBJ1-4, reads NAGVMQNPRHLVRRRGQEARLRCSPMKGHSHVYWYRQLPEEGLKFMVYLQKENIIDESGMPKERFSAEFPKEGPSILRIQQVVRGDSAAYFCASSPNRDGNEKLFFGSGTQLSVL.